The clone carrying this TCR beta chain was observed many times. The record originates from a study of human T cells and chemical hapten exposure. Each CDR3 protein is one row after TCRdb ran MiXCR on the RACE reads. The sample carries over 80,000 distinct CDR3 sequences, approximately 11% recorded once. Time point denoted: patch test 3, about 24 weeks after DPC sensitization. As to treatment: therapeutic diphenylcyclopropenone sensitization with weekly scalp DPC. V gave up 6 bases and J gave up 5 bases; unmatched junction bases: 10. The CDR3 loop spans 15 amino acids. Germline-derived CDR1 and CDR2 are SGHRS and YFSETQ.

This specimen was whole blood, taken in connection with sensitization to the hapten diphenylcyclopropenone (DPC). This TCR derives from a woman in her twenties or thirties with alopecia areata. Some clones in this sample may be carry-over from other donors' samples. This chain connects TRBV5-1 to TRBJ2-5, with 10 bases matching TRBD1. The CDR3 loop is CASTGPGQGMETQYF. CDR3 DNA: TGCGCCAGCACTGGCCCGGGACAGGGGATGGAGACCCAGTACTTC. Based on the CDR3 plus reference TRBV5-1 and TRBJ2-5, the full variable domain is KAGVTQTPRYLIKTRGQQVTLSCSPISGHRSVSWYQQTPGQGLQFLFEYFSETQRNKGNFPGRFSGRQFSNSRSEMNVSTLELGDSALYLCASTGPGQGMETQYFGPGTRLLVL.